Listed below are T cell receptor beta chains from one sample, sequenced in a study of untreated major depressive disorder. Produced via immunoSEQ multiplex PCR; TCRdb's table is partial and in-frame only. Among 23,000 or so clones listed, about nine tenths were seen once. The sample was CD4+ T cells from PBMCs. Receptors originate from a woman aged 25 to 39 with major depressive disorder. CDR3s include the opening cysteine and the closing phenylalanine or tryptophan. D genes are given only for firm matches. Clone sizes are given selectively: once, few, many, or a class where the clone is expanded.

j_call,v_call,d_call,clone_size,cdr3_nt,cdr3_aa
TRBJ1-2,TRBV5-1,TRBD1,.,TGCGCCAGCAGCCAGGGGGCAGTTGGCTACACCTTC,CASSQGAVGYTF
TRBJ1-6,TRBV4-3,.,once,TGCGCCAGCAGCCTACGGCGGGGGGATTCACCCCTCCACTTT,CASSLRRGDSPLHF
TRBJ1-5,TRBV28,.,.,TGTGCCAGCAGTCTTAGGGCCAGGCCCCAGCATTTT,CASSLRARPQHF
TRBJ1-1,TRBV5-8,.,.,TGTGCCAGCAGCTTTTACAGCACTGAAGCTTTCTTT,CASSFYSTEAFF
TRBJ2-1,TRBV2,.,.,TGTGCCAGCACCACTGATTCCTACAATGAGCAGTTCTTC,CASTTDSYNEQFF
TRBJ2-2,TRBV5-6,TRBD1,.,TGTGCCAGCAGCTTGTTTAGGGGGCAGGACACCGGGGAGCTGTTTTTT,CASSLFRGQDTGELFF
TRBJ2-4,TRBV27,TRBD2,.,TGTGCCAGCAGTTTAGTGGGGACTACCAAAAACATTCAGTACTTC,CASSLVGTTKNIQYF
TRBJ1-5,TRBV27,.,.,TGTGCCAGCAGTTTCACATTTCCAAAGCCCCAGCATTTT,CASSFTFPKPQHF
TRBJ2-3,TRBV5-4,.,.,TGTGCCAGCAGCTTGTTTGCAGGCCCAGATACGCAGTATTTT,CASSLFAGPDTQYF
TRBJ1-2,TRBV11-3,TRBD1,.,TGTGCCAGCAGCCAAGACCCGGCAGGGACAGAACCCTATGGCTACACCTTC,CASSQDPAGTEPYGYTF
TRBJ1-2,TRBV28,.,.,TGTGCCAGCATGATCGGTGGGGGCGCTGCTAACTATGGCTACACCTTC,CASMIGGGAANYGYTF
TRBJ2-6,TRBV6-4,.,.,TGTGCCAGCACCCTGGGGGGTAATGGGGCCAACGTCCTGACTTTC,CASTLGGNGANVLTF
TRBJ1-3,TRBV25-1,.,.,TGTGCCAGCAGTGATTGGGTCAGCCCCCCAAACACCATATATTTT,CASSDWVSPPNTIYF
TRBJ2-3,TRBV7-9,TRBD2,.,TGTGCCAGCAGCCCGATTCGATTCGGGAGGGCCGGGGATACGCAGTATTTT,CASSPIRFGRAGDTQYF
TRBJ1-5,TRBV7-2,.,.,TGTGCCAGCAGCACAGCGGGGGGGTTTAGCAATCAGCCCCAGCATTTT,CASSTAGGFSNQPQHF
TRBJ1-2,TRBV6-1,.,.,TGTGCCAGCAGCGACACCCAACGGCCCGATGGCTACACCTTC,CASSDTQRPDGYTF
TRBJ1-5,TRBV6-6,.,.,TGTGCCAGCAGTTCAGCAGGGGGCAATCAGCCCCAGCATTTT,CASSSAGGNQPQHF
TRBJ1-2,TRBV4-3,.,.,TGCGCCAGCACCCCCGTGGGAGGGGACTATGGCTACACCTTC,CASTPVGGDYGYTF
TRBJ2-1,TRBV4-2,.,.,TGTGCCAGCAGCCCCGAGCCGACTCGCTCCTACAATGAGCAGTTCTTC,CASSPEPTRSYNEQFF
TRBJ1-2,TRBV4-2,.,.,TGTGCCAGCAGCCAAGATTTGTCGGAGTACTATGGCTACACCTTC,CASSQDLSEYYGYTF
TRBJ2-7,TRBV19,TRBD1,.,TGTGCCAGTAGGCTGACAGGGGGACCATACGAGCAGTACTTC,CASRLTGGPYEQYF
TRBJ1-1,TRBV5-8,.,.,TGTGCCAGCAGCCGGTACACTGAAGCTTTCTTT,CASSRYTEAFF
TRBJ1-2,TRBV10-3,TRBD1,.,TGTGCCATCGGGTCGGGACAGGCGTTTTTTGCGATCGGCTACACCTTC,CAIGSGQAFFAIGYTF
TRBJ1-2,TRBV11-1,.,.,TGTGCCAGCAGCTTGAAGACCGTAAACTATGGCTACACCTTC,CASSLKTVNYGYTF
TRBJ1-5,TRBV5-6,.,.,TGTGCCAGCAGCTTCAGCCGTAGCAATCAGCCCCAGCATTTT,CASSFSRSNQPQHF
TRBJ1-2,TRBV7-9,TRBD1,.,TGTGCCAGCAGCTTAGGGGACAGGGGCACAAAGGAGGGCTACACCTTC,CASSLGDRGTKEGYTF